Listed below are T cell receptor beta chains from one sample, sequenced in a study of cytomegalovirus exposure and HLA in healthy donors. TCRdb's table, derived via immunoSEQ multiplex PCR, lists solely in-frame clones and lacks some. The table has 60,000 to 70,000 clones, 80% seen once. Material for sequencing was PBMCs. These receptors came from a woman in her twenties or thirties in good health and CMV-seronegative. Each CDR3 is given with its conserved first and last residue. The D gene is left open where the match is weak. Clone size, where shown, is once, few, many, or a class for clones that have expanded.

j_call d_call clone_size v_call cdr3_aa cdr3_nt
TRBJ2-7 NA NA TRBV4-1 CASSQVEVSAEQYF TGCGCCAGCAGCCAAGTGGAGGTCTCGGCCGAGCAGTACTTC
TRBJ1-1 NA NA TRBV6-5 CASSYQGGNTEAFF TGTGCCAGCAGTTATCAGGGTGGGAACACTGAAGCTTTCTTT
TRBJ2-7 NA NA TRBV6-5 CASSYGPLVSYEQYF TGTGCCAGCAGTTACGGCCCCCTAGTCTCCTACGAGCAGTACTTC
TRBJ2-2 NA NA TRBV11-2 CASSLDTGYTGELFF TGTGCCAGCAGCTTAGATACGGGGTACACCGGGGAGCTGTTTTTT
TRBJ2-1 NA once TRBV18 CASSPNKKQVTNEQFF TGTGCCAGCTCACCAAATAAAAAACAGGTAACGAATGAGCAGTTCTTC
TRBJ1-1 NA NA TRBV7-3 CASSSGPSGAEAFF TGTGCCAGCAGCTCGGGCCCCTCGGGGGCTGAAGCTTTCTTT
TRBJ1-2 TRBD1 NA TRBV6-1 CASSEAAGGANGYTF TGTGCCAGCAGTGAAGCGGCAGGGGGCGCAAATGGCTACACCTTC
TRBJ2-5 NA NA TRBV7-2 CASSLRASATQETQYF TGTGCCAGCAGCTTAAGGGCTAGCGCAACCCAAGAGACCCAGTACTTC
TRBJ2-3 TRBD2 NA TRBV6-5 CASRRLAVPDTQYF TGTGCCAGCAGAAGGCTAGCGGTTCCAGATACGCAGTATTTT
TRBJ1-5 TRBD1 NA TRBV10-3 CAISQGESNQPQHF TGTGCCATCAGTCAGGGGGAGAGCAATCAGCCCCAGCATTTT
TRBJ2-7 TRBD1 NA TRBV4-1 CASSTGTGPYEQYF TGCGCCAGCAGCACCGGGACAGGTCCCTACGAGCAGTACTTC
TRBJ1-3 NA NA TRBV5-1 CASSPGTLGNTIYF TGCGCCAGCAGCCCCGGGACACTAGGAAACACCATATATTTT
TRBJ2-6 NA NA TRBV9 CASSVANSGANVLTF TGTGCCAGCAGCGTAGCTAACTCTGGGGCCAACGTCCTGACTTTC
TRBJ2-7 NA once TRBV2 CASRRALHSYEQYF TGTGCCAGCAGGAGGGCGTTACACTCCTACGAGCAGTACTTC
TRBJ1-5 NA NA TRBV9 CASSVDQGQPQHF TGTGCCAGCAGCGTAGATCAGGGGCAGCCCCAGCATTTT
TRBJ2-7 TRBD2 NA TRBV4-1 CASSQDGGGTYEQYF TGCGCCAGCAGCCAAGATGGCGGGGGGACCTACGAGCAGTACTTC
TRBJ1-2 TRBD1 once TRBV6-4 CASSTGTGGRYGYTF TGTGCCAGCAGTACAGGGACAGGGGGCAGATATGGCTACACCTTC
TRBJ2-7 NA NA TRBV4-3 CASSQEAPSVTYEQYF TGCGCCAGCAGCCAAGAAGCGCCTAGCGTTACCTACGAGCAGTACTTC
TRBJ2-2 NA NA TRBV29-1 CSVERRRTGELFF TGCAGCGTTGAAAGGAGGAGGACCGGGGAGCTGTTTTTT
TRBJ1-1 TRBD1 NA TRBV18 CASSLGQGNTEAFF TGTGCCAGCTCCCTAGGACAGGGGAACACTGAAGCTTTCTTT
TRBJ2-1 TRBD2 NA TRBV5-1 CASSLGLAGARSSYNEQFF TGCGCCAGCAGCCTTGGACTAGCGGGGGCAAGGAGCTCCTACAATGAGCAGTTCTTC
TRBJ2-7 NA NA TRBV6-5 CASSYSGGSYEQYF TGTGCCAGCAGTTACTCCGGGGGATCCTACGAGCAGTACTTC
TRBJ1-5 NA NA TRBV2 CASSYRGNQPQHF TGTGCCAGCAGCTATAGGGGGAATCAGCCCCAGCATTTT
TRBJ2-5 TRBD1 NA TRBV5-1 CASSSQRGGEETQYF TGCGCCAGCAGCAGCCAGAGAGGGGGCGAGGAGACCCAGTACTTC
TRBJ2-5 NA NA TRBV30 CAWSVLGGETQYF TGTGCCTGGAGTGTACTAGGAGGGGAGACCCAGTACTTC
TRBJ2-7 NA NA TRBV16 CASSQPQGLHEQYF TGTGCCAGCAGCCAACCTCAGGGTTTGCACGAGCAGTACTTC
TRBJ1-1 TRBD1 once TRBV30 CAWSAAFPGQGLGGKAFF TGTGCCTGGAGTGCTGCTTTTCCGGGACAGGGGCTCGGCGGCAAAGCTTTCTTT
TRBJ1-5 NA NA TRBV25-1 CASSGSVSNQPQHF TGTGCCAGCAGTGGGAGTGTTAGCAATCAGCCCCAGCATTTT
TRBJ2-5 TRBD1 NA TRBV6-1 CASSAAGTGGEETQYF TGTGCCAGCAGTGCCGCCGGGACAGGGGGCGAGGAGACCCAGTACTTC
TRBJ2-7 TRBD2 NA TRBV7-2 CASSRSGTSGSYEQYF TGTGCCAGCAGCAGATCTGGGACTAGCGGTTCCTACGAGCAGTACTTC
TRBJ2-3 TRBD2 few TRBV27 CASKTSGRSDTQYF TGTGCCAGCAAGACTAGCGGGAGATCAGATACGCAGTATTTT
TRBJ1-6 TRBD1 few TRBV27 CASSWNQQGPLHF TGTGCCAGCAGTTGGAACCAACAGGGGCCCCTCCACTTT
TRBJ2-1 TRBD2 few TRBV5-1 CASSSTTSGYNEQFF TGCGCCAGCAGCAGTACCACTAGCGGGTACAATGAGCAGTTCTTC
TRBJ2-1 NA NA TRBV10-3 CAISDPTGSSYNEQFF TGTGCCATCAGTGACCCTACAGGGAGCTCCTACAATGAGCAGTTCTTC
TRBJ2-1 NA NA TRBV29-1 CSVSLAYNEQFF TGCAGCGTTTCACTAGCCTACAATGAGCAGTTCTTC
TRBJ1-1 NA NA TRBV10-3 CAISEESRLNTEAFF TGTGCCATCAGTGAAGAGAGCAGGCTGAACACTGAAGCTTTCTTT
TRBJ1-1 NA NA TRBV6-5 CASARPGAEAFF TGTGCCAGCGCCCGTCCAGGGGCTGAAGCTTTCTTT
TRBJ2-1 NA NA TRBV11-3 CASSHRLGGYNEQFF TGTGCCAGCAGCCACAGGCTGGGGGGCTACAATGAGCAGTTCTTC
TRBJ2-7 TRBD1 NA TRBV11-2 CASSLTGVQGQGSSYEQYF TGTGCCAGCAGCTTAACGGGGGTCCAGGGACAGGGATCTTCCTACGAGCAGTACTTC
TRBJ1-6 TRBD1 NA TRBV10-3 CAIGKGANSPLHF TGTGCCATCGGTAAGGGGGCGAATTCACCCCTCCACTTT